Detailed here is one TCR beta chain. What it binds is not known. The data stem from a study of cytomegalovirus exposure and HLA in healthy donors. Findings of the study overall: As a later analysis revealed, the rate of TCR association differed by HLA locus, with DRB1 most and HLA-C fewest.

Germline V gene data show CDR1 as SGHNT and CDR2 as YENEEA. CDR3 length: 15 amino acids. V dropped 3 bases and J dropped 3 bases, with 11 bases sitting between them. This PCR relied on a set of 60 Vbeta primers and 13 Jbeta primers. TCRdb's table, derived via immunoSEQ multiplex PCR, lists solely in-frame clones and lacks some. The sample data list 50,000 or so clones. The sequence was obtained from a woman aged 18-35 years in good health and CMV-seronegative. The source material was PBMCs. V usage is TRBV11-3 and J usage is TRBJ2-2; weak D call: TRBD2 (7 bases). The CDR3 spells CASSFGGRDTGELFF. Written as DNA, the CDR3 is TGTGCCAGCAGCTTCGGGGGGCGCGACACCGGGGAGCTGTTTTTT.